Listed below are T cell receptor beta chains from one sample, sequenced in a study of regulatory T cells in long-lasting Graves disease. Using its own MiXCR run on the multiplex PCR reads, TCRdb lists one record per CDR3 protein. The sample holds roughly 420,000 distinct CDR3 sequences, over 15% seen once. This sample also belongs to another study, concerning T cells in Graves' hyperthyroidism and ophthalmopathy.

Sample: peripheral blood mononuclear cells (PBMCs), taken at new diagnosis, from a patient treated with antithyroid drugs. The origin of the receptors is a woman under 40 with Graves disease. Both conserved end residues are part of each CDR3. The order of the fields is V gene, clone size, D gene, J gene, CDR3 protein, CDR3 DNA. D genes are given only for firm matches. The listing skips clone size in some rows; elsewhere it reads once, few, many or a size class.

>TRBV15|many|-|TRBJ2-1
CATSGAVSSYNEQFF
TGTGCCACCAGCGGAGCGGTTAGCTCCTACAATGAGCAGTTCTTC
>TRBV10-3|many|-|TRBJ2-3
CAISESGGLPTDTQYF
TGTGCCATCAGTGAGTCGGGGGGGCTACCCACAGATACGCAGTATTTT
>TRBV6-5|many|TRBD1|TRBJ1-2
CASSYRDRDEGYTF
TGTGCCAGCAGTTACCGGGACAGGGACGAAGGCTACACCTTC
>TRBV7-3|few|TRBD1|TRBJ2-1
CASSPDRGWGEQFF
TGTGCCAGCAGCCCAGACAGGGGTTGGGGTGAGCAGTTCTTC
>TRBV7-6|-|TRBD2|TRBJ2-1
CASTRSGSFYNEQFF
TGTGCCAGCACCAGGAGCGGGAGCTTCTACAATGAGCAGTTCTTC
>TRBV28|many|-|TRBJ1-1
CASSFAGTEAFF
TGTGCCAGCAGTTTTGCAGGGACTGAAGCTTTCTTT
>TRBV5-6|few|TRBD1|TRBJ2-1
CASSLGTGIYNGQFF
TGTGCCAGCAGCCTCGGGACAGGCATCTACAATGGGCAGTTCTTC
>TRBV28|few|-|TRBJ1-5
CASRLGYNQPQHF
TGTGCCAGCAGATTGGGATACAATCAGCCCCAGCATTTT
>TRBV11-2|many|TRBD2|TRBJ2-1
CASSLGPRDYQRKNEQFF
TGTGCCAGCAGCTTAGGGCCCCGGGACTACCAACGCAAGAATGAGCAGTTCTTC
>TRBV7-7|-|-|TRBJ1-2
CASSPLSGTYGYTF
TGTGCTAGCAGCCCCCTATCCGGGACCTATGGCTACACCTTC
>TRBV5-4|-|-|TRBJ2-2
CASSLDGGTGELFF
TGTGCCAGCAGCTTGGATGGGGGCACCGGGGAGCTGTTTTTT
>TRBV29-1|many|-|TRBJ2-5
CSAQGRVQETQYF
TGCAGCGCTCAGGGTAGGGTCCAAGAGACCCAGTACTTC
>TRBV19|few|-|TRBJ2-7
CASRQRAGRSYEQYF
TGTGCCAGTAGACAGAGGGCGGGGCGCTCCTACGAGCAGTACTTC
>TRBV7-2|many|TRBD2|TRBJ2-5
CAIGTSGAGETQYF
TGTGCCATCGGGACTAGCGGGGCGGGTGAGACCCAGTACTTC
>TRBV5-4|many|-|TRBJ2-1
CASSLGTGRYNEQFF
TGTGCCAGCAGCTTAGGCACAGGGCGGTACAATGAGCAGTTCTTC
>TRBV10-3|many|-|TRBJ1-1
CAISDWSYPDTEAFF
TGTGCCATCAGTGATTGGAGTTACCCGGACACTGAAGCTTTCTTT
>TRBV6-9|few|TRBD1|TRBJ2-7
CASSYGQGVGYEQYF
TGTGCCAGCAGTTACGGACAGGGGGTGGGCTACGAGCAGTACTTC
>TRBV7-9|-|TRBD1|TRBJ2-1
CASSVGTGSSYNEQFF
TGTGCCAGCAGTGTCGGGACAGGCAGCTCCTACAATGAGCAGTTCTTC
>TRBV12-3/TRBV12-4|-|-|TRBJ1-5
CASSFGGVDQPQHF
TGTGCCAGCAGTTTTGGGGGCGTTGATCAGCCCCAGCATTTT
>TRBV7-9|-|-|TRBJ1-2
CASSLVPGEGDYGYTF
TGTGCCAGCAGCTTAGTCCCCGGGGAGGGGGACTATGGCTACACCTTC
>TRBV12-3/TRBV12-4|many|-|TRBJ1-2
CASSPPGGRGYYGYTF
TGTGCCAGCAGCCCACCGGGGGGCCGGGGTTACTATGGCTACACCTTC
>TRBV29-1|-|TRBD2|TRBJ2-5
CSVYGRTQETQYF
TGCAGCGTATACGGGAGGACCCAAGAGACCCAGTACTTC
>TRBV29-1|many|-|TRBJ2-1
CSVEGRREDGEQFF
TGCAGCGTTGAAGGGAGGAGGGAAGACGGTGAGCAGTTCTTC
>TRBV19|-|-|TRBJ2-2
CASSKGGASPGELFF
TGTGCCAGTAGTAAAGGAGGAGCGAGTCCCGGGGAGCTGTTTTTT
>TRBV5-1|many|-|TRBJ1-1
CASSLAGENTEAFF
TGCGCCAGCAGCTTGGCCGGCGAGAACACTGAAGCTTTCTTT
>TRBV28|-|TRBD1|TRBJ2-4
CASSFSGGSNIQYF
TGTGCCAGCAGTTTCTCAGGGGGTTCAAACATTCAGTACTTC
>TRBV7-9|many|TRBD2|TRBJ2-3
CASSLPGLESTDTQYF
TGTGCCAGCAGCTTACCGGGACTAGAGAGCACAGATACGCAGTATTTT
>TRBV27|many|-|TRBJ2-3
CASIPGHSDTQYF
TGTGCCAGCATCCCCGGACACTCAGATACGCAGTATTTT
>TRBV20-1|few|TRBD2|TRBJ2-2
CSARPSGREAGELFF
TGCAGTGCTAGACCTAGCGGGAGGGAGGCCGGGGAGCTGTTTTTT
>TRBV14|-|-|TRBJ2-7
CASSPTTGISYEQYF
TGTGCCAGCAGCCCAACAACCGGGATCTCCTACGAGCAGTACTTC
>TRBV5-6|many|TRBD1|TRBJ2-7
CASSTPRDSIEQYF
TGTGCCAGCAGCACTCCCCGGGACAGCATAGAGCAGTACTTC
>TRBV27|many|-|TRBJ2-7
CASSLKGAQTYEQYF
TGTGCCAGCAGTTTAAAAGGTGCGCAAACCTACGAGCAGTACTTC
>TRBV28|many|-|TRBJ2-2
CASSWGSVTGELFF
TGTGCCAGCAGTTGGGGGAGCGTCACCGGGGAGCTGTTTTTT
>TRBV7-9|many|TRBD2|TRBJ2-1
CASSLAWTSGNNEQFF
TGTGCCAGCAGCTTAGCGTGGACTAGCGGTAACAATGAGCAGTTCTTC
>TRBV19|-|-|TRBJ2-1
CASKGDYNEQFF
TGTGCCTCCAAAGGTGACTACAATGAGCAGTTCTTC
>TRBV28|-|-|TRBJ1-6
CASSLRAGPSPLHF
TGTGCCAGCAGTTTAAGGGCAGGCCCTTCACCCCTCCACTTT
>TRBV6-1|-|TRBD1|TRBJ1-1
CASWTGNTEAFF
TGTGCCAGCTGGACAGGGAACACTGAAGCTTTCTTT
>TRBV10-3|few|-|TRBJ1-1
CASSEGSLGTEAFF
TGTGCCAGCAGTGAAGGTTCCCTGGGCACTGAAGCTTTCTTT
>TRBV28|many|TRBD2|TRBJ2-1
CASRASGVYNEQFF
TGTGCCAGCAGGGCTAGCGGGGTCTACAATGAGCAGTTCTTC
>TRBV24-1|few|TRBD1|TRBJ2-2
CATSESGQGATGELFF
TGTGCCACCAGTGAGAGCGGACAGGGTGCCACCGGGGAGCTGTTTTTT
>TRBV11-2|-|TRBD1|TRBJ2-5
CASSLGPYGTVATGTQYF
TGTGCCAGCAGCTTAGGGCCATACGGGACAGTGGCGACCGGGACCCAGTACTTC
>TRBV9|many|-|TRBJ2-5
CASSPRREETQYF
TGTGCCAGCAGCCCAAGGAGGGAAGAGACCCAGTACTTC
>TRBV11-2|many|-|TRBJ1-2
CASSSPGGSGYTF
TGTGCCAGCAGCTCTCCCGGTGGATCAGGCTACACCTTC
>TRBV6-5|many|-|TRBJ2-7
CASSYKRARSYEQYF
TGTGCCAGCAGTTACAAGAGGGCCCGGTCCTACGAGCAGTACTTC
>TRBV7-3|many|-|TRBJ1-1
CASSSGTTATEAFF
TGTGCCAGCAGCTCAGGGACAACGGCCACTGAAGCTTTCTTT
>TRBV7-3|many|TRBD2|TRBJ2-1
CASSLHHLAGGRVGNEQFF
TGTGCCAGCAGCTTACACCACCTAGCGGGAGGGCGGGTCGGCAATGAGCAGTTCTTC
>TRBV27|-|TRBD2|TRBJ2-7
CASSLGRGGSNYEQYF
TGTGCCAGCAGTTTAGGACGGGGCGGGAGTAACTACGAGCAGTACTTC
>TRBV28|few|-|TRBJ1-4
CASSIGGGANEKLFF
TGTGCCAGCAGCATCGGGGGGGGCGCGAATGAAAAACTGTTTTTT
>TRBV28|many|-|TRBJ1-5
CASSFYYGEGSNQPQHF
TGTGCCAGCAGTTTTTATTATGGGGAGGGGAGCAATCAGCCCCAGCATTTT
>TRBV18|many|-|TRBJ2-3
CASSPRLSGTDTQYF
TGTGCCAGCTCACCACGACTTAGCGGCACAGATACGCAGTATTTT